Listed below are T cell receptor beta chains from one sample, sequenced in a study of blood T cell repertoires in COVID-19. Profiling relied on immunoSEQ multiplex PCR, and the TCRdb table lists in-frame clones only, not all of them. Of about 140,000 clones listed, about 86% are singletons. The specimen sequenced was peripheral blood. These receptors were obtained from a woman in her sixties or seventies with acute or convalescent COVID-19. The CDR3 runs from the conserved cysteine through the conserved F or W. A D gene is named only where the DNA matches it firmly. Clone size appears in some rows only: once, few, many, or a class for an expanded clone.

D gene	J gene	clone size	V gene	CDR3 DNA	CDR3 protein
.	TRBJ1-2	.	TRBV21-1	TGTGCCAGCAGCAAAGGACAGTATCTAGGCTACACCTTC	CASSKGQYLGYTF
TRBD1	TRBJ2-3	.	TRBV2	TGTGCCAGCTCATCGGGCCATACAGGGGCAGATACGCAGTATTTT	CASSSGHTGADTQYF
.	TRBJ2-5	.	TRBV7-9	TGTGCCAGCAGCCGACCCTCGGGGACCCAGTACTTC	CASSRPSGTQYF
TRBD1	TRBJ1-4	.	TRBV10-3	TGTGCCATCAGTGAGTCGGATCGACAGGGGGATGAAAAACTGTTTTTT	CAISESDRQGDEKLFF
.	TRBJ2-3	.	TRBV28	TGTGCCAGCAGTCCCCCCCCGGGAGTTAGAAGAGAAGATACGCAGTATTTT	CASSPPPGVRREDTQYF
TRBD1	TRBJ1-4	.	TRBV3-1/TRBV3-2	TGTGCCAGCAGCCAAGATTGGAGACAGGGGGGGAATGAAAAACTGTTTTTT	CASSQDWRQGGNEKLFF
.	TRBJ1-3	.	TRBV7-8	TGTGCCAGCAGCTTCGACAGAACTGGAAACACCATATATTTT	CASSFDRTGNTIYF
.	TRBJ2-6	.	TRBV6-5	TGTGCCAGCACCGCCAACCGCGCAGGGGCCAACGTCCTGACTTTC	CASTANRAGANVLTF
.	TRBJ1-2	.	TRBV29-1	TGCAGCGTTGAACAGGGCTATGGCTACACCTTC	CSVEQGYGYTF
TRBD1	TRBJ2-2	few	TRBV11-2	TGTGCCAGCAGCTCGATCCGGGACAGGGGGCTAGTGTTTTTT	CASSSIRDRGLVFF
TRBD1	TRBJ1-6	.	TRBV15	TGTGCCACCAGCACGGGACAGGGGAGTTCACCCCTCCACTTT	CATSTGQGSSPLHF
.	TRBJ2-7	few	TRBV2	TGTGCCAGCAGCCGGGAACTAGTTAGCGAGCAGTACTTC	CASSRELVSEQYF
.	TRBJ2-3	once	TRBV7-2	TGTGCCAGCAGCTTAGTATCTCTCCCTCTCGGGGGCACAGATACGCAGTATTTT	CASSLVSLPLGGTDTQYF
TRBD1	TRBJ2-2	.	TRBV9	TGTGCCAGCAGCGTATCTACGACCACAGGGGCCGGGGAGCTGTTTTTT	CASSVSTTTGAGELFF
.	TRBJ1-5	.	TRBV6-2/TRBV6-3	TGTGCCAGCAGTTACGGGGGGACGGGCAATCAGCCCCAGCATTTT	CASSYGGTGNQPQHF
TRBD1	TRBJ2-7	.	TRBV6-2/TRBV6-3	TGTGCCAGCAGTCCGAGGGGACAGGCGGACTACGAGCAGTACTTC	CASSPRGQADYEQYF
TRBD1	TRBJ1-2	.	TRBV28	TGTGCCAGCAGTTTAGCTCAGGGGGCGCGAAATAATGGCTACACCTTC	CASSLAQGARNNGYTF
.	TRBJ1-5	few	TRBV27	TGTGCCAGCAGTCCTCAACAGGGCAATAGCAATCAGCCCCAGCATTTT	CASSPQQGNSNQPQHF
TRBD1	TRBJ1-2	.	TRBV30	TGTGCCTGGAGTGAGCCAGGGGACAGCTGGAACTATGGCTACACCTTC	CAWSEPGDSWNYGYTF
TRBD1	TRBJ2-7	.	TRBV11-3	TGTGCCAGCAGCCTACAGACAGGGGGAGGCTACGAGCAGTACTTC	CASSLQTGGGYEQYF
TRBD2	TRBJ2-7	.	TRBV7-9	TGTGCCAGCAGCTTAGGGCGAGCGGGGGGAACGTCCTACGAGCAGTACTTC	CASSLGRAGGTSYEQYF
TRBD1	TRBJ2-1	.	TRBV6-2/TRBV6-3	TGTGCCAGCAGTTACTTGGCGGGACAGGGGTTTGAGGAGCAGTTCTTC	CASSYLAGQGFEEQFF
TRBD2	TRBJ2-3	.	TRBV10-2	TGCGCCAGCGCACTAGCGGGGAGCACAGATACGCAGTATTTT	CASALAGSTDTQYF
TRBD1	TRBJ1-3	.	TRBV5-1	TGCGCCAGCAGGCCCGGGACAGAGAACACCATATATTTT	CASRPGTENTIYF
.	TRBJ1-1	.	TRBV5-5	TGTGCCAGCAGCTCTTACTTATTACAGGGAACTGAAGCTTTCTTT	CASSSYLLQGTEAFF
TRBD1	TRBJ1-1	.	TRBV6-6	TGTGCCACCTTGATGGGGCGACAGGGAAGGACTGAAGCTTTCTTT	CATLMGRQGRTEAFF
.	TRBJ2-7	.	TRBV7-9	TGTGCCAGCAGCTTATTCCCAGGGGACTACTCCTACGAGCAGTACTTC	CASSLFPGDYSYEQYF
.	TRBJ1-1	.	TRBV6-1	TGTGCCAGCAGTGAGATGGGGGGGAACACTGAAGCTTTCTTT	CASSEMGGNTEAFF
.	TRBJ2-1	.	TRBV7-9	TGTGCCAGCCTAGTTCCGGGGGTGAGCAATGAGCAGTTCTTC	CASLVPGVSNEQFF
.	TRBJ1-2	once	TRBV6-6	TGTGCCAGCAGTTTCCCGGGGAACTATGGCTACACCTTC	CASSFPGNYGYTF
.	TRBJ1-4	.	TRBV5-1	TGCGCCAGCCGAGACAGGCCAGAGGAAAAACTGTTTTTT	CASRDRPEEKLFF